Listed here are 7 T cell receptor beta chains from one sample, sequenced in a study of glioma-infiltrating T cells after dendritic cell vaccination. Regarding time point: after dendritic cell vaccination, including at tumor progression/relapse. Using immunoSEQ multiplex PCR, the repertoire was profiled, and TCRdb retains in-frame clones only, with some absent. The table lists roughly 62,000 clones, just under 85% of them singletons, with approximately 15% in the top ten. Sequencing used blood, obtained after dendritic cell vaccination. The source is a human donor with glioblastoma.

This chain uses TRBV27 with TRBJ2-2; tentative D call: TRBD2 (7 bases). Trimming pared 6 bases from V and 4 bases from J, leaving 15 bases between. In germline, CDR1 is MNHEY, CDR2 SMNVEV (reference sequence). The CDR3 has 15 residues. The CDR3 here is CASRVRGARTGELFF. CDR3 coding DNA: TGTGCCAGCAGGGTCCGGGGGGCTCGCACCGGGGAGCTGTTTTTT.

The chain has TRBV11-3 and TRBJ2-7; D perhaps matches TRBD1 (6 bases). From germline, CDR1 is SGHNT and CDR2 YENEEA. The CDR3 has 17 amino acids. Trimming took off 5 bases at V and 0 bases at J, with 20 bases between the two ends. This CDR3 reads CASSPPQGYRDSYEQYF. The CDR3 DNA reads TGTGCCAGCAGCCCTCCGCAGGGGTACCGCGACTCCTACGAGCAGTACTTC.

This sequence joins TRBV6-1 and TRBJ1-1, with a weak D call TRBD1 (6 bases). The CDR3 has 14 amino acids. The V gene lost 2 bases and the J gene lost 7 bases, with 14 bases spanning the gap. Germline V gene lookup returns CDR1 MNHNS and CDR2 SASEGT. The DNA of the CDR3 is TGTGCCAGCAGTGAAAGTCAGGGGTTCGGTGAAGCTTTCTTT. Translated: CASSESQGFGEAFF.

This clone has only one observation. V usage is TRBV5-8 and J usage is TRBJ1-1; D is perhaps TRBD1 (5 bases). Per germline, CDR1 SGHTS and CDR2 YDEGEE. Deletions cut 3 bases from V and 1 base from J, with 13 bases between. CDR3 length: 15 amino acids. CDR3 coding DNA: TGTGCCAGCAGCTACGGGGGGATAGAGAACACTGAAGCTTTCTTT. Protein product: CASSYGGIENTEAFF.

This clone was seen just once. The chain has TRBV10-3 and TRBJ1-2; no definite D call. This CDR3 has 16 amino acids. Germline assignment: CDR1 ENHRY and CDR2 SYGVKD. With 4 bases removed from V and 0 bases from J, the gap between germline ends came to 15 bases. CDR3 coding DNA: TGTGCCATCAGTGGCTGGCAGGCTCATTCTAACTATGGCTACACCTTC. It encodes CAISGWQAHSNYGYTF.

The chain has TRBV30 and TRBJ2-6; D is ambiguous. V was cut by 8 bases and J by 0 bases, with 14 bases left in between. Germline CDR1 is GTSNPN and CDR2 is SVGIG (reference sequence). This CDR3 has 15 residues. The CDR3, as DNA: TGTGCCCTTAAAACGTCTACCTCTGGGGCCAACGTCCTGACTTTC. Translated, it gives CALKTSTSGANVLTF.

The chain combines TRBV7-8 with TRBJ2-2, with TRBD2 identical over 8 bases. CDR1 and CDR2 (germline): SGHVS, FQNEAQ. Trimming took 4 bases from V and 6 from J; bases not matched to a gene: 16. This CDR3 comprises 18 residues. CDR3 coding DNA: TGTGCCAGCAGCTCCTCTGTGGTGACTAGCGATGTTTCCGGGGAGCTGTTTTTT. Translated: CASSSSVVTSDVSGELFF. Full variable domain (missing parts from reference TRBV7-8 and TRBJ2-2): GAGVSQSPRYKVAKRGQDVALRCDPISGHVSLFWYQQALGQGPEFLTYFQNEAQLDKSGLPSDRFFAERPEGSVSTLKIQRTQQEDSAVYLCASSSSVVTSDVSGELFFGEGSRLTVL.